These T cell receptor beta chains were read from a single sample in a study of blood T cells in healthy people across ages. TCRdb processed the 5' RACE reads anew with MiXCR; each CDR3 protein has one entry. The sample shows hundreds of thousands of distinct CDR3 sequences, around 45% of them seen only once. The sample comprised blood. These receptors originate from a woman aged 55-69 years in good health. Each CDR3 is given with its conserved first and last residue. Each record gives: CDR3 length, clone size, V gene, CDR3 protein. Part of the rows lack a size; the others show once, few, many or a class for expanded clones.

12,-,TRBV24-1,CATSDLIYEQFF
14,-,TRBV20-1,CSAKAGTSAETQYF
16,-,TRBV13,CASSASGTGVRGEAFF
15,-,TRBV7-3,CASSLTVGSYNEQYF
10,-,TRBV27,CAPKHEKLFF
12,-,TRBV20-1,CSATGTPFVQFF
17,few,TRBV30,CAWSRSGTGVIKDIQYF
14,-,TRBV7-3,CASSLMGSGYEQYF
14,once,TRBV20-1,CSASGSSYLYEQYF
18,-,TRBV13,CASSLDLGPSTGGGIQYF
13,-,TRBV20-1,CSASPRSHNEQFF
15,-,TRBV6-2/TRBV6-3,CASSYSVSSYNEQFF
17,-,TRBV7-9,CASSPDGGRSGANVLTF
14,-,TRBV7-6,CASSQTRTGGKQFF
15,-,TRBV27,CASSRKGSGANVLTF
14,-,TRBV20-1,CSAVPPDSYYGYTF
13,-,TRBV2,CASSITGGSEAFF
12,-,TRBV29-1,CSAEGSAYEQYF
14,-,TRBV25-1,CASSEFLAGDTQYF
13,-,TRBV5-1,CASSGIGTDTQYF
16,few,TRBV2,CASSVSAGGPQDTQYF
17,few,TRBV7-2,CASSLVRGTLEQETQYF
14,once,TRBV29-1,CSVVAGAPGKEQFF
16,few,TRBV20-1,CSARDSREGVSSPLHF
16,few,TRBV4-2,CASSRLAVTNTGELFF
13,-,TRBV20-1,CSASAGEYYGYTF
15,-,TRBV20-1,CSARVPASSYNEQFF
15,few,TRBV27,CASSGTGTGLTGYTF
15,-,TRBV11-1,CASSFRETGTLGYTF
14,-,TRBV9,CASSPIAGKETQYF
14,-,TRBV2,CASRLAANTDTQYF
15,-,TRBV7-2,CASSPGGRSNQPQHF
15,-,TRBV7-2,CASSARQTRTYEQYF
18,-,TRBV3-1,CASSQVTFRTGGNTEAFF
13,-,TRBV5-1,CASSLKSSETQYF
17,few,TRBV5-1,CASRPTLSIRGQDTQYF
16,-,TRBV4-1,CASSQGPPAGFYKQYF
15,few,TRBV12-3/TRBV12-4,CASSPPRAGVETQYF
17,many,TRBV5-1,CASSFSLPPPQGGQQFF
14,-,TRBV20-1,CSAPERSRGNEQYF
15,-,TRBV7-3,CASSTTGGPYNEQYF
13,many,TRBV28,CASSAQTGYEQYF
15,-,TRBV5-1,CASSLGGTGEYEQYF
12,once,TRBV29-1,CSVDAFSDGYTF
14,once,TRBV7-2,CASSHRGGTDTQYF
14,-,TRBV2,CASRATGLSNEQYF
18,-,TRBV4-3,CASSQRVSAGGRTDTRYF
15,-,TRBV28,CASSLRILGNSPLHF
15,few,TRBV4-3,CASSHSVGAYNEQFF